The 13 T cell receptor beta chains given below trace back to one sample, sequenced in a study of blood T cells in healthy people across ages (dated by TCRdb to between 2015 and 2017). The method behind the library was 5' RACE. The sample was run on an Illumina HiSeq 2500. The second PCR ran for about 6 to 11 cycles and used a J-beta primer mix along with a sample-barcoded 5' primer. TCRdb trimmed public reads at Q25 via fastp, called clones via MiXCR and kept in-frame beta chains. CDR3 protein duplicates are merged, each entry listing the most common genes and DNA. Within this sample are 540,000 or so distinct CDR3 sequences, with about 45% of them counted one time only. Clones ranked in the top ten supply approximately 25% of the sample. Sequencing used blood. The origin of the receptors is an elderly man in good health.

The V gene is TRBV27, the J gene TRBJ2-6; no clear D gene. The germline V gene has CDR1 MNHEY and CDR2 SMNVEV (reference sequence). Trimming removed 2 bases at V and 0 bases at J, with 8 bases between. The CDR3 sequence is 16 residues long. This chain's CDR3 is CASSLRSASGANVLTF. The CDR3 coding sequence is TGTGCCAGCAGTTTACGGTCAGCCTCTGGGGCCAACGTCCTGACTTTC.

V and J are TRBV3-1 and TRBJ1-2, with D possibly being TRBD1 (5 bases). CDR3 length: 13 amino acids. Trimming removed 4 bases from V and 4 bases from J, with 10 bases in between. The V gene's germline CDR1 is LGHDT and CDR2 YNNKEL (reference sequence). The CDR3 DNA sequence: TGTGCCAGCAGCCCGGACACAAGCTATGGCTACACCTTC. Its protein is CASSPDTSYGYTF.

A note on this clonotype: An end of the junction differs from the germline gene, which may be a read error. The rearrangement links TRBV12-3 or TRBV12-4 to TRBJ2-3, with a possible D match to TRBD2 (5 bases). There are 13 residues in the CDR3. This chain's CDR3 is CASSRAGTDAQYF. The CDR3 nucleotides read TGTGCCAGCAGCCGGGCGGGCACAGATGCGCAGTATTTT.

The CDR3 DNA is TGTGCCAGCAGTGTCCGGGTGCGGGCCTACGAGCAGTACTTC. Encoded protein: CASSVRVRAYEQYF. The V and J genes are TRBV12-3 or TRBV12-4 and TRBJ2-7; tentative D call: TRBD2 (5 bases). V lost 5 bases and J lost 2, with 13 bases in between. CDR3 length: 14 amino acids.

This clonotype came up many times. This chain joins TRBV7-9 and TRBJ2-7; D remains unclear. The germline gives CDR1 SEHNR, CDR2 FQNEAQ (reference sequence). The V and J ends lost 3 bases and 4 bases respectively, with 7 bases between them. The CDR3 consists of 12 residues. The CDR3 nucleotides are TGTGCCAGCAGCTTGGAACGGTACGAGCAGTACTTC. Translated, it gives CASSLERYEQYF.

The rearrangement joins TRBV7-3 to TRBJ2-3, with D possibly being TRBD2 (6 bases). The CDR3 is 13 residues long. Germline V CDR1 and CDR2: SGHTA, FQGTGA. The V end was cut by 5 bases, the J end by 6 bases, with 12 bases between. The CDR3 bases are TGTGCCAGCAGCCCGGGGACTCATGATACGCAGTATTTT. This codes for CASSPGTHDTQYF.

The chain employs TRBV7-2 and TRBJ1-2; 7 bases match TRBD1. The CDR3 spans 15 residues. Per germline, CDR1 SGHTA and CDR2 FQGNSA. V lost 1 base and J lost 3; bases outside the gene matches: 5. The CDR3 region is CASSLVLGTDYGYTF. The CDR3 coding sequence is TGTGCCAGCAGCTTAGTGTTAGGGACAGACTATGGCTACACCTTC.

In this sample, this clonotype turned up once. The chain is built from TRBV20-1 and TRBJ2-1; 9 bases match TRBD1. The CDR3 sequence is 13 residues long. The germline V gene has CDR1 DFQATT and CDR2 SNEGSKA (reference sequence). The ends lost 5 bases at V and 12 bases at J; junction bases unmatched: 11. The CDR3 loop reads CSAGTGLPKGQFF. Here the CDR3 DNA reads TGCAGTGCTGGGACAGGGCTCCCCAAGGGGCAGTTCTTC.

In its sample, this clonotype was seen once. The chain carries TRBV6-2 or TRBV6-3 and TRBJ1-1, with 10 bases lining up with TRBD1. The CDR3 totals 17 residues. Trimming at V came to 2 bases and at J to 1 base, leaving 7 bases not matched to a gene. Germline V lookup: CDR1 MNHEY, CDR2 SVGEGT. The DNA for the CDR3 is TGTGCCAGCAGTTACCCGGGACAGGGGAGGGCGAACACTGAAGCTTTCTTT. It specifies CASSYPGQGRANTEAFF.

The chain links TRBV6-6 to TRBJ1-5; 12 nucleotides align to TRBD1. V shed 7 bases and J 2 bases; nucleotides not matched to a gene: 6. The CDR3 has 16 amino acids. The germline V gene encodes CDR1 MNHNY and CDR2 SVGAGI (reference sequence). In DNA form, the CDR3 reads TGTGCCAGCAACCCGGGACAGGGGGCTGGCAATCAGCCCCAGCATTTT. Encoded protein: CASNPGQGAGNQPQHF.

The V call is TRBV29-1, the J call TRBJ1-1; unclear D gene. This CDR3 is built from 12 residues. Germline V CDR1 and CDR2: SQVTM, ANQGSEA. Trimming left V 7 bases short and J 5 bases short, with 14 bases between. The CDR3 sequence is CSAGYAETEAFF. In DNA, the CDR3 is TGCAGCGCGGGGTATGCGGAAACTGAAGCTTTCTTT. Based on the CDR3 plus reference TRBV29-1 and TRBJ1-1, the full variable domain is SAVISQKPSRDICQRGTSLTIQCQVDSQVTMMFWYRQQPGQSLTLIATANQGSEATYESGFVIDKFPISRPNLTFSTLTVSNMSPEDSSIYLCSAGYAETEAFFGQGTRLTVV.

The J gene is TRBJ1-4, the V gene TRBV7-9; D is possibly TRBD1 (5 bases). The CDR3 sequence is 14 residues long. The V gene's germline CDR1 is SEHNR and CDR2 FQNEAQ (reference sequence). Trimming shortened V by 5 bases and J by 10 bases, and 17 bases separated the two germline ends. CDR3 sequence reads: CASSDRDWGGKLFF. CDR3 coding DNA: TGTGCCAGCAGCGACCGGGACTGGGGGGGAAAACTGTTTTTT.

Only a few counts were recorded for this clonotype. V usage is TRBV7-8 and J usage is TRBJ1-6; D gene ambiguous. Trimming removed 3 bases from V and 8 bases from J, with 11 bases in between. This CDR3 comprises 14 residues. CDR1 is SGHVS, CDR2 FQNEAQ, per germline. The CDR3 here is CASSLNPIYSPLHF. CDR3 coding DNA: TGTGCCAGCAGCTTGAATCCGATCTATTCACCCCTCCACTTT.